Shown below are 5 T cell receptor beta chains from a single sample sequenced in a study of Ad26.COV2.S vaccination and SARS-CoV-2 variants. Treatment here: 15 to 20 received Ad26.COV2.S at low or high dose, single or two shots; roughly five received placebo; per-sample allocation not given. The samples date from day 63 after the first vaccine or placebo injection. Data came from immunoSEQ multiplex PCR; TCRdb stores just in-frame clones and leaves some out. The sample carries some 370,000 clones, about 80% recorded once. The sequenced sample was peripheral blood, obtained in a trial of Ad26.COV2.S vaccine versus placebo. The source of these receptors is a person between 18 and 65 years old who received the Ad26.COV2.S COVID-19 vaccine or a placebo.

The gene calls are TRBV24-1 and TRBJ2-1; possible D gene TRBD1, 6 bases. In germline, CDR1 is KGHDR, CDR2 SFDVKD. This CDR3 has 14 residues. With 5 bases removed from V and 8 bases from J, the gap between germline ends came to 15 bases. Written as DNA, the CDR3 is TGTGCCACCAGTGCCTATAGCAGGGGCCATGAGCAGTTCTTC. This translates into CATSAYSRGHEQFF.

The chain joins TRBV25-1 to TRBJ1-1, with D possibly TRBD1 on 6 matching bases. Trimming removed 1 base at V and 8 bases at J, with 17 bases between. Germline V gives CDR1 MGHDK, CDR2 SYGVNS. The CDR3 covers 15 residues. CDR3 loop: CASSELGRTVPEAFF. The CDR3 bases are TGTGCCAGCAGTGAATTGGGGCGGACAGTTCCAGAAGCTTTCTTT. The whole variable domain, filled in from reference TRBV25-1 and TRBJ1-1, reads EADIYQTPRYLVIGTGKKITLECSQTMGHDKMYWYQQDPGMELHLIHYSYGVNSTEKGDLSSESTVSRIRTEHFPLTLESARPSHTSQYLCASSELGRTVPEAFFGQGTRLTVV.

The chain carries TRBV5-3 and TRBJ2-5, with D possibly matching TRBD2 (6 bases). TRBV5-3 is assigned to the ORF class and has an uncertain function. CDR3 length equals 15 residues. V dropped 3 bases and J dropped 1 base, with 13 bases sitting between them. The CDR3 region is CARSSEEGIQETQYF. Here the CDR3 DNA reads TGTGCCAGAAGCTCGGAGGAGGGTATCCAAGAGACCCAGTACTTC.

The chain employs TRBV7-3 and TRBJ2-3; D is perhaps TRBD1 or TRBD2 (7 bases each). Germline CDR1 and CDR2: SGHTA and FQGTGA. V was pared by 8 bases and J by 5 bases, with 20 bases between. CDR3 length: 15 amino acids. The CDR3 loop is CASSPQGGRRDTQYF. The CDR3, as DNA: TGTGCCAGCTCGCCCCAGGGGGGGAGACGAGATACGCAGTATTTT.

The gene calls are TRBV10-3 and TRBJ2-5; D gene uncertain. There are 14 residues in the CDR3. V lost 9 bases and J 5 bases, leaving 19 bases between the germline ends. Germline V gene sequence: CDR1 ENHRY, CDR2 SYGVKD. CDR3 in amino acids: CAIRATSLRETQYF. The CDR3 nucleotides read TGTGCCATTCGCGCCACATCGTTAAGGGAGACCCAGTACTTC.